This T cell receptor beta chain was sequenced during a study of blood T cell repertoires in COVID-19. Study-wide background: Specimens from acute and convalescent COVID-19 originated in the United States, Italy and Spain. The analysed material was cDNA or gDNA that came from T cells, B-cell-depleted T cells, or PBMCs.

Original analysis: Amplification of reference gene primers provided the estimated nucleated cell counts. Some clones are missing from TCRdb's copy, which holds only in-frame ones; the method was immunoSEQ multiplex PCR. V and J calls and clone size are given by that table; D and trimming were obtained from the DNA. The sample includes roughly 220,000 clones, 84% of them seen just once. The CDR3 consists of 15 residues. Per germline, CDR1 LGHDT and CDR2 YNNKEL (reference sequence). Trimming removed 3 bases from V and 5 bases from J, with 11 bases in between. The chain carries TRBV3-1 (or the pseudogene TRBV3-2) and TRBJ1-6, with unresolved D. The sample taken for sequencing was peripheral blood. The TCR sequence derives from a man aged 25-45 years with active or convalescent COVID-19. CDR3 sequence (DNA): TGTGCCAGCAGCCAGAATTGGCAAGATAATTCACCCCTCCACTTT. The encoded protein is CASSQNWQDNSPLHF.